This TCR beta chain is drawn from a study of PD-1 blockade in mismatch repair-deficient tumors. TCRdb's table, derived via immunoSEQ multiplex PCR, lists solely in-frame clones and lacks some. The data hold some 85,000 clones, with approximately 78% observed a single time. Every patient had mismatch repair deficiency by PCR or immunohistochemistry. Germline V gives CDR1 MNHEY, CDR2 SVGAGI. V shed 0 bases and J shed 0 bases, with 9 bases lying between them. The CDR3 sequence is 15 residues long. The rearrangement links TRBV6-5 to TRBJ2-7; possible D gene TRBD2, 5 bases. This receptor was taken from an adult with mismatch repair-deficient cancer. The specimen comprised peripheral blood, sampled 44 weeks after starting pembrolizumab. CDR3 region: CASSYSNRGSYEQYF. The CDR3 bases are TGTGCCAGCAGTTACTCCAACCGGGGCTCCTACGAGCAGTACTTC.